The next 13 T cell receptor beta chains were all read from a single sample in a study of T-cell reconstitution after alpha-beta-depleted transplantation in children. Unique molecular identifiers featured in how the TCRbeta library was prepared. TCRdb passed the PCR reads through MiXCR, listing each CDR3 protein once. The repertoire holds approximately 350,000 distinct CDR3 sequences, about 9.4% seen once, with around 2.5% in the top ten. Sequences were derived from PBMCs from the stem cell graft donor, sampled from the stem cell graft. The receptors stem from a human donor who donated a stem cell graft to a child with acute lymphoblastic leukemia.

This clonotype was counted between two and nine times. The V gene is TRBV20-1, the J gene TRBJ2-7, with D possibly TRBD1 on 6 matching bases. The CDR3 loop spans 14 amino acids. V was cut by 3 bases and J by 3 bases, with 15 bases left in between. CDR1 and CDR2 (germline): DFQATT, SNEGSKA (reference sequence). The DNA for the CDR3 is TGCAGTGCTAGGGGCAGGGACACGTACTACGAGCAGTACTTC. Translating gives CSARGRDTYYEQYF.

The chain carries TRBV6-2 or TRBV6-3 and TRBJ2-1; 7 bases map to TRBD2. The CDR3 loop spans 15 amino acids. Germline assignment: CDR1 MNHEY and CDR2 SVGEGT. J gave up 1 base and V 6 bases, and 6 bases lay outside the gene matches. This CDR3 is CASSRGVISYNEQFF. CDR3 in DNA: TGTGCCAGCAGCCGGGGGGTGATTTCCTACAATGAGCAGTTCTTC.

In its sample, this clonotype was seen a few times. This chain connects TRBV11-1 to TRBJ2-3; 9 bases agree with TRBD1. This CDR3 comprises 19 residues. V shed 5 bases and J 2 bases; nucleotides not matched to a gene: 17. The germline CDR1 and CDR2 sequences are SGHAT and FQDESV (reference sequence). Here the CDR3 DNA reads TGTGCCAGCAGCCCGATCCTATCCCGGACAGGGGAAAACACAGATACGCAGTATTTT. It yields the protein CASSPILSRTGENTDTQYF.

The chain uses TRBV5-1 and TRBJ2-3; weak D call: TRBD2 (5 bases). CDR1 and CDR2 (germline): SGHRS, YFSETQ. The CDR3 is 15 amino acids. V shed 0 bases and J shed 2 bases, with 10 bases lying between them. CDR3 DNA sequence: TGCGCCAGCAGCTTGGGCGACTATTCCACAGATACGCAGTATTTT. This encodes CASSLGDYSTDTQYF.

This clonotype has only a few counts. The chain is built from TRBV6-5 and TRBJ1-2; no reliable D call. The CDR3 extends over 12 amino acids. V lost 7 bases, J lost 4 bases, and 10 bases lay in between. In germline, CDR1 is MNHEY, CDR2 SVGAGI. CDR3 amino acids: CASTRRGYGYTF. As DNA, the CDR3 is TGTGCCAGCACCAGACGGGGCTATGGCTACACCTTC.

There are a few counts of this clonotype. This chain joins TRBV6-1 and TRBJ2-7; a possible D gene is TRBD2 (6 bases). V was trimmed by 10 bases and J by 3 bases, leaving 22 bases between them. From germline, CDR1 is MNHNS and CDR2 SASEGT. CDR3 length: 15 residues. The CDR3: CATTKRVGEVYEQYF. CDR3 DNA: TGTGCCACCACAAAACGGGTTGGGGAGGTCTACGAGCAGTACTTC.

A few counts support this clonotype. The chain links TRBV5-1 to TRBJ1-1; D might be TRBD1 (5 bases). The CDR3 is 16 residues long. V lost 0 bases and J 6 bases, leaving 18 bases between the germline ends. Germline lookup yields CDR1 SGHRS and CDR2 YFSETQ. The CDR3 nucleotides read TGCGCCAGCAGCTTGGGGGCAGGTGGGGGGATGGCTGAAGCTTTCTTT. Translating it yields CASSLGAGGGMAEAFF.

V and J are TRBV28 and TRBJ2-2; TRBD1 matches at 7 bases. V dropped 6 bases and J dropped 7; count of bases not matched to a gene: 5. The CDR3 length is 13 residues. CDR1 and CDR2 (germline): MDHEN, SYDVKM. The CDR3 loop reads CASRGSGGGELFF. DNA of the CDR3: TGTGCCAGCAGGGGCTCAGGGGGCGGGGAGCTGTTTTTT.

This clonotype was observed a few times. The chain combines TRBV4-1 with TRBJ2-2; 11 bases align to TRBD2. V was pared by 4 bases and J by 6 bases, with 4 bases of the junction left unmatched. Germline CDR1 MGHRA, CDR2 YSYEKL. The CDR3 totals 15 residues. For the CDR3, the DNA is TGCGCCAGCAGCCTACTAGCGGGAGTCCCCGGGGAGCTGTTTTTT. It codes for CASSLLAGVPGELFF.

In this sample, this clonotype turned up once. At one of its ends the junction is not consistent with the germline gene, which may arise from a read error. The chain joins TRBV6-2 or TRBV6-3 to TRBJ2-5; TRBD1 might be the D (5 bases). This CDR3 comprises 13 residues. The V gene's germline CDR1 is MNHEY and CDR2 SVGEGT. The CDR3 DNA sequence: TGTGCCAGCAGTTACTCTGGACAAGAGACTCAGTACTTC. Its translation is CASSYSGQETQYF.

There are many counts of this clonotype. This CDR3 is CASSLLGFRETQYF. In DNA, the CDR3 is TGTGCCAGCAGCTTACTTGGCTTTCGGGAGACCCAGTACTTC. The chain recombines TRBV7-6 with TRBJ2-5; D unresolved. Germline V gene lookup returns CDR1 SGHVS and CDR2 FNYEAQ. Trimming pared 2 bases from V and 5 bases from J, leaving 12 bases between. The CDR3 length is 14 residues.

This chain's CDR3 is CSASLNSYEQYF. CDR3 nucleotides: TGCAGTGCTAGTCTTAACTCCTACGAGCAGTACTTC. The rearrangement uses TRBV20-1 and TRBJ2-7; D not resolved. The ends were cut back, 3 bases at V and 0 bases at J, with 6 bases in the middle. The germline V gene has CDR1 DFQATT and CDR2 SNEGSKA (reference sequence). The CDR3 is made up of 12 amino acids.

The chain combines TRBV10-1 with TRBJ1-4; 7 nucleotides line up with TRBD1. Losses at the gene ends were 9 bases for V and 0 bases for J; bases not matched to a gene: 13. Germline V lookup: CDR1 WNHNN, CDR2 SYGVQD (reference sequence). The CDR3 consists of 17 residues. This CDR3 reads CARSRQGSCSTNEKLFF. Here the CDR3 DNA reads TGCGCCAGGAGTAGACAGGGAAGTTGCTCAACTAATGAAAAACTGTTTTTT.